Listed here are 10 T cell receptor beta chains from one sample, sequenced in a study of early T cells in non-severe SARS-CoV-2 infection. TCRdb reprocessed the 5' RACE reads via MiXCR and lists one record per CDR3 protein. The sample shows roughly 56,000 distinct CDR3 sequences, 10% of them seen only once. Sequencing was carried out using whole blood. The source is an adult who was a healthcare worker with PCR-confirmed SARS-CoV-2 infection or an uninfected control (not recorded which).

This clonotype was counted between two and nine times. The chain recombines TRBV12-3 or TRBV12-4 with TRBJ1-5; D remains ambiguous. Trimming removed 5 bases at V and 2 bases at J, with 10 bases between. CDR3 size: 14 residues. CDR3 nucleotides: TGTGCCAGCAGTCGATCTTATGGCAATCAGCCCCAGCATTTT. Protein product: CASSRSYGNQPQHF.

This clonotype was seen ten or more times. The rearrangement joins TRBV19 to TRBJ2-1, with D perhaps given as TRBD1 or TRBD2 (6 bases each). Germline CDR1 reads LNHDA; CDR2 reads SQIVND (reference sequence). V was pared by 5 bases and J by 2 bases, with 10 bases between. The length of the CDR3 is 14 residues. CDR3 residues: CASSPGATYNEQFF. The CDR3 DNA is TGTGCCAGTAGTCCGGGGGCGACCTACAATGAGCAGTTCTTC.

This clonotype has a count of ten or more. The V call is TRBV29-1, the J call TRBJ1-1; D gene ambiguous. Trimming left V 5 bases short and J 6 bases short, with 13 bases between. Germline CDR1 and CDR2: SQVTM and ANQGSEA. The CDR3 runs to 12 residues. The CDR3 DNA is TGCAGCGTTTACAAGGGTGGCTCTGAAGCTTTCTTT. Its translation: CSVYKGGSEAFF.

This clonotype came up a few times. V is TRBV3-1 and J is TRBJ2-1; no firm D call. CDR3 length equals 13 residues. The germline V gene has CDR1 LGHDT and CDR2 YNNKEL (reference sequence). The V end lost 1 base, the J end lost 7 bases, and 8 bases lay between the germline ends. Here the CDR3 DNA reads TGTGCCAGCAGCCAAGGCTACAGTAATGAGCAGTTCTTC. Protein: CASSQGYSNEQFF.

V gene TRBV6-1 combines with J gene TRBJ2-3; 9 bases fit TRBD2. The CDR3 runs to 15 residues. Germline trimming cut 7 bases from V and 1 base from J; bases unmatched to any gene: 6. Germline lookup yields CDR1 MNHNS and CDR2 SASEGT. The CDR3: CASIRAGGRTDTQYF. CDR3 nucleotide sequence: TGTGCCAGCATACGGGCGGGAGGGCGCACAGATACGCAGTATTTT.

There are many counts of this clonotype. The chain employs TRBV7-2 and TRBJ2-1; TRBD2 might be the D (5 bases). Trimming left V 2 bases short and J 3 bases short, with 8 bases between. The V gene's germline CDR1 is SGHTA and CDR2 FQGNSA. This CDR3 has 14 amino acids. As DNA, the CDR3 is TGTGCCAGCAGCTTACGTGGGAGCTACAATGAGCAGTTCTTC. Protein: CASSLRGSYNEQFF.

This clonotype was detected a few times. The V call is TRBV6-6, the J call TRBJ2-3, with D perhaps matching TRBD1 or TRBD2 (6 bases each). With 6 bases removed from V and 8 bases from J, the gap between germline ends came to 18 bases. From germline, CDR1 is MNHNY and CDR2 SVGAGI (reference sequence). The CDR3 extends over 14 amino acids. The CDR3 here is CASRGGTLTGTQYF. Written as DNA, the CDR3 is TGTGCCAGCAGAGGGGGGACCCTGACGGGTACGCAGTATTTT.

The chain uses TRBV5-1 and TRBJ2-2, with 8 bases fitting TRBD2. The CDR3 runs 16 residues. Germline V gene data show CDR1 as SGHRS and CDR2 as YFSETQ. The J segment lost 0 bases and the V segment lost 0 bases, leaving 1 base of the junction unmatched. CDR3 coding DNA: TGCGCCAGCAGCTTGGTACTAGCGGCGAACACCGGGGAGCTGTTTTTT. Protein: CASSLVLAANTGELFF.

This sequence joins TRBV11-1 and TRBJ2-3; TRBD2 might be the D (6 bases). The CDR3 contains 15 residues. The V and J ends lost 5 bases and 1 base respectively, with 13 bases between them. Germline V gene lookup returns CDR1 SGHAT and CDR2 FQDESV (reference sequence). CDR3 nucleotides: TGTGCCAGCAGCGGACGGGAGATTGGCACAGATACGCAGTATTTT. Translating gives CASSGREIGTDTQYF.

This clonotype was picked up a small number of times. The rearrangement uses TRBV27 and TRBJ2-1; 8 nucleotides line up with TRBD1. V lost 2 bases and J lost 9; bases outside the gene matches: 12. Germline V lookup: CDR1 MNHEY, CDR2 SMNVEV (reference sequence). This CDR3 region has 16 residues. CDR3 nucleotide sequence: TGTGCCAGCAGTTTAAATCAGGGGGCGGGCCACAGTGAGCAGTTCTTC. Protein product: CASSLNQGAGHSEQFF.